The 9 T cell receptor beta chains below were found in one sample sequenced in a study of cytomegalovirus exposure and HLA in healthy donors. The PCR contained 60 Vbeta and 13 Jbeta primers. TCRdb's copy holds only in-frame clones and misses some; the assay was immunoSEQ multiplex PCR. The table records over 100,000 clones, around 77% of them present only once. Source material: PBMCs. The receptors were gathered from a male donor in good health and CMV-seropositive.

This sequence joins TRBV7-2 and TRBJ2-1; 8 bases are a match to TRBD2. Germline V CDR1 and CDR2: SGHTA, FQGNSA. This CDR3 spans 13 amino acids. The CDR3 loop is CTSGGNSYNEQFF. The CDR3 DNA is TGTACTTCGGGGGGGAACTCCTACAATGAGCAGTTCTTC.

The J gene is TRBJ1-4, the V gene TRBV5-6; D unresolved. CDR3 length: 14 residues. Germline V lookup: CDR1 SGHDT, CDR2 YYEEEE. The V end was cut by 0 bases, the J end by 8 bases, with 11 bases between. CDR3 region: CASSLELEYEKLFF. The CDR3 coding sequence is TGTGCCAGCAGCTTGGAATTAGAGTACGAAAAACTGTTTTTT. The full variable domain, rest sourced from reference TRBV5-6 and TRBJ1-4, is DAGVTQSPTHLIKTRGQQVTLRCSPKSGHDTVSWYQQALGQGPQFIFQYYEEEERQRGNFPDRFSGHQFPNYSSELNVNALLLGDSALYLCASSLELEYEKLFFGSGTQLSVL.

The chain is built from TRBV5-6 and TRBJ1-1, with unresolved D. Trimming removed 5 bases from V and 0 bases from J, with 14 bases in between. In germline, CDR1 is SGHDT, CDR2 YYEEEE. The CDR3 totals 15 residues. The CDR3 region has the DNA TGTGCCAGCAGTTTGTATGGGCGCATGAACACTGAAGCTTTCTTT. Translated, it gives CASSLYGRMNTEAFF.

This chain uses TRBV27 with TRBJ1-5; weak D call: TRBD1 (5 bases). CDR3 length equals 14 residues. CDR1 and CDR2 from the germline V gene are MNHEY and SMNVEV (reference sequence). The V and J ends lost 1 base and 7 bases respectively, with 11 bases between them. DNA for the CDR3: TGTGCCAGCAGTTTATTAGGGGTAGGGCAGCCCCAGCATTTT. Residues: CASSLLGVGQPQHF.

CDR3 in amino acids: CASRLRGLGTDTQYF. CDR3 in DNA: TGTGCCAGCAGACTCAGGGGCCTTGGCACAGATACGCAGTATTTT. The chain couples TRBV19 to TRBJ2-3, with D possibly TRBD1 on 6 matching bases. The germline V and J ends were trimmed by 9 bases and 1 base, with 17 bases remaining between them. The germline V gene has CDR1 LNHDA and CDR2 SQIVND (reference sequence). The CDR3 sequence is 15 residues long.

The gene calls are TRBV14 and TRBJ1-4; D gene ambiguous. The length of the CDR3 is 13 residues. Germline lookup yields CDR1 SGHDN and CDR2 FVKESK. The V end lost 4 bases, the J end lost 6 bases, and 9 bases lay between the germline ends. CDR3 loop: CASSLRVHEKLFF. The CDR3 DNA follows: TGTGCCAGCAGCCTCCGGGTCCATGAAAAACTGTTTTTT.

J is TRBJ2-2 and V is TRBV7-9; 7 nucleotides match TRBD1. The CDR3 is made up of 16 amino acids. Germline V gene data show CDR1 as SEHNR and CDR2 as FQNEAQ (reference sequence). Unmatched junction bases numbered 8, after V lost 5 bases and J lost 2 bases. The CDR3 reads CASSQSGQVNTGELFF. CDR3 coding DNA: TGTGCCAGCAGCCAATCCGGACAGGTTAACACCGGGGAGCTGTTTTTT.

The chain links TRBV5-6 to TRBJ2-7; TRBD1 matches at 7 bases. With V trimmed by 3 bases and J by 0 bases, 3 bases remained unmatched. The CDR3 totals 14 residues. Germline CDR1 SGHDT, CDR2 YYEEEE. DNA of the CDR3: TGTGCCAGCAGCTGGGGGACAGCCTCCTACGAGCAGTACTTC. Protein: CASSWGTASYEQYF. Drawing the rest from reference TRBV5-6 and TRBJ2-7, the complete variable domain is DAGVTQSPTHLIKTRGQQVTLRCSPKSGHDTVSWYQQALGQGPQFIFQYYEEEERQRGNFPDRFSGHQFPNYSSELNVNALLLGDSALYLCASSWGTASYEQYFGPGTRLTVT.

This clone was counted once. The chain couples TRBV7-9 to TRBJ1-3; possible D gene TRBD1, 5 bases. The V end was cut by 3 bases, the J end by 8 bases, with 14 bases between. This CDR3 has 14 residues. Germline V gene lookup returns CDR1 SEHNR and CDR2 FQNEAQ (reference sequence). The CDR3 loop is CASSFGAGIDTIYF. The CDR3 coding sequence is TGTGCCAGCAGCTTTGGGGCAGGGATTGACACCATATATTTT.